This TCR beta chain was captured in a study of OX40 agonist ivuxolimab in advanced cancers. At the level of the study: Partial response was recorded in three patients: one hepatocellular carcinoma and two cutaneous melanoma cases.

Profiled with immunoSEQ multiplex PCR; TCRdb holds only in-frame clones, not every one. The table has tens of thousands of clones, roughly 84% seen once. Study-wide results and limits: Some patients who did not respond also had low normalized T-cell clonal expansion. CD4+ and CD8+ blood T cells expanded clonally by week 6 at 0.1 to 3.0 mg/kg.

Points on this clone: The antigen is not known.

The CDR3 is made up of 14 amino acids. Trimming removed 6 bases from V and 7 bases from J, with 18 bases in between. The germline gives CDR1 MDHEN, CDR2 SYDVKM. This TCR derives from an adult with an advanced solid tumor such as melanoma, head and neck, liver or kidney cancer. The genes are TRBV28 and TRBJ1-2, with D possibly matching TRBD1 (6 bases). The specimen comprised CD4+ or CD8+ T cells sorted from blood, sampled in a trial of the OX40 agonist ivuxolimab. The CDR3 is CASRISPGQSGYTF. The CDR3, as DNA: TGTGCCAGCAGAATTTCTCCGGGACAATCTGGCTACACCTTC.